The 24 T cell receptor beta chains presented below share a single source sample, sequenced in a study of T-cell memory formation after mild COVID-19. One entry per CDR3 protein, called by TCRdb with MiXCR from the 5' RACE reads. The profile shows under 250,000 distinct CDR3 sequences, approximately 15% of them singletons. The sample consisted of PBMCs or a T cell subset sorted from them (not recorded which). The receptors were gathered from an adult woman who had mild COVID-19 (a few samples of this study predate the infection). Cell type and time point are not known.

The chain combines TRBV18 with TRBJ2-1; D tentatively reads TRBD1 or TRBD2 (5 bases each). This CDR3 spans 17 amino acids. Germline assignment: CDR1 KGHSH and CDR2 LQKENI. V lost 3 bases to trimming and J lost 3 bases, with 18 bases between them. DNA of the CDR3: TGTGCCAGCTCACCGAGGGGCCATTCAACCCACTACAATGAGCAGTTCTTC. It codes for CASSPRGHSTHYNEQFF.

This clonotype was observed a few times. The chain is built from TRBV11-2 and TRBJ2-4; perhaps TRBD2 as D (5 bases). The V end lost 2 bases, the J end lost 4 bases, and 9 bases lay between the germline ends. The CDR3 totals 14 residues. Per the germline V gene, CDR1 is SGHAT and CDR2 is FQNNGV. In DNA, the CDR3 is TGTGCCAGCAGCTTAAGCGGTGGAAAAAACATTCAGTACTTC. Its translation: CASSLSGGKNIQYF.

The rearrangement uses TRBV7-2 and TRBJ2-1; no clear D gene. Germline V CDR1 and CDR2: SGHTA, FQGNSA. CDR3 length equals 15 residues. Trimming left V 1 base short and J 2 bases short, with 9 bases between. The CDR3, as DNA: TGTGCCAGCAGCTTAGATCTTAGTACCTACAATGAGCAGTTCTTC. Protein product: CASSLDLSTYNEQFF.

The chain employs TRBV7-8 and TRBJ2-7; TRBD2 aligns across 7 bases. V lost 5 bases, J lost 2 bases, and 9 bases stayed unmatched. Germline V gene sequence: CDR1 SGHVS, CDR2 FQNEAQ. The CDR3 contains 15 residues. The CDR3 region has the DNA TGTGCCAGCAGCGGACCGGCGGGAGTGACCTACGAGCAGTACTTC. It codes for CASSGPAGVTYEQYF. Looking up the rest from reference TRBV7-8 and TRBJ2-7 gives the full variable domain: GAGVSQSPRYKVAKRGQDVALRCDPISGHVSLFWYQQALGQGPEFLTYFQNEAQLDKSGLPSDRFFAERPEGSVSTLKIQRTQQEDSAVYLCASSGPAGVTYEQYFGPGTRLTVT.

This clonotype was observed a few times. The chain recombines TRBV29-1 with TRBJ1-1, with 10 bases matching TRBD1. The junction had 9 bases not matched to a gene; V was cut back by 6 bases and J by 2 bases. The CDR3 is 15 residues long. Looked up from germline, CDR1 is SQVTM and CDR2 is ANQGSEA. The DNA of the CDR3 is TGCAGCGTGACGAGGACAGGGGGTACCAACACTGAAGCTTTCTTT. Its translation is CSVTRTGGTNTEAFF.

This clonotype was recorded a few times. This rearrangement joins TRBV6-5 to TRBJ1-2; unclear D gene. Germline V CDR1 and CDR2: MNHEY, SVGAGI. Trimming shortened V by 6 bases and J by 4 bases, and 18 bases separated the two germline ends. CDR3 length: 15 residues. The CDR3 reads CASSPAVGAGYGYTF. The CDR3 nucleotides read TGTGCCAGCAGCCCAGCGGTTGGAGCTGGCTATGGCTACACCTTC.

The rearrangement links TRBV15 to TRBJ2-2, with 8 bases that match TRBD1. Germline trimming cut 3 bases from V and 3 bases from J; bases unmatched to any gene: 3. The length of the CDR3 is 15 residues. Looked up from germline, CDR1 is LNHNV and CDR2 is YYDKDF (reference sequence). CDR3 DNA sequence: TGTGCCACCAGCAGGGACAGGGAATACACCGGGGAGCTGTTTTTT. It encodes CATSRDREYTGELFF.

This clonotype was seen only a few times. The chain is built from TRBV7-8 and TRBJ2-3; D ambiguous. CDR1 and CDR2 (germline): SGHVS, FQNEAQ. CDR3 size: 10 residues. V was trimmed by 1 base and J by 14 bases, leaving 7 bases between them. The CDR3 loop is CASSLGVLYF. The CDR3 DNA sequence: TGTGCCAGCAGCTTAGGTGTGCTGTATTTT.

This clonotype was seen only a few times. This rearrangement joins TRBV12-3 or TRBV12-4 to TRBJ2-6, with D uncertain. This CDR3 region has 15 residues. Trimming cost V 3 bases and J 0 bases, with 6 bases left between them. In nucleotides, the CDR3 is TGTGCCAGCAGTTTTCCCCTCTCTGGGGCCAACGTCCTGACTTTC. Its protein product is CASSFPLSGANVLTF.

This clonotype was detected a few times. This rearrangement joins TRBV12-3 or TRBV12-4 to TRBJ2-5; TRBD1 or TRBD2 may be the D gene (6 bases each). V was shortened by 7 bases and J by 5 bases, with 20 bases between the two germline ends. This CDR3 is 15 amino acids long. The CDR3: CASKVSGGSRETQYF. In DNA, the CDR3 is TGTGCCAGCAAAGTTTCCGGGGGCAGCAGGGAGACCCAGTACTTC.

This clonotype was recorded only once. The CDR3 here is CASIMDRGGLGEQYF. CDR3 nucleotides: TGTGCCAGCATCATGGACAGGGGTGGACTGGGCGAGCAGTACTTC. The chain couples TRBV2 to TRBJ2-7; 9 bases are shared with TRBD1. The junction had 13 bases not matched to a gene; V was cut back by 7 bases and J by 6 bases. The CDR3 loop spans 15 amino acids. Per germline, CDR1 SNHLY and CDR2 FYNNEI.

The V gene is TRBV4-1, the J gene TRBJ2-7, with D tentatively TRBD1 or TRBD2 (6 bases each). The length of the CDR3 is 15 residues. Germline CDR1 is MGHRA and CDR2 is YSYEKL. V was pared by 1 base and J by 0 bases, with 10 bases between. As DNA, the CDR3 is TGCGCCAGCAGCCAAGGGGGGGCCTCCTCCTACGAGCAGTACTTC. It encodes CASSQGGASSYEQYF.

The rearrangement links TRBV2 to TRBJ2-3; 9 bases are shared with TRBD2. This CDR3 region has 13 residues. Germline CDR1 reads SNHLY; CDR2 reads FYNNEI. V shed 11 bases, J shed 2 bases, and the junction held 5 bases outside the gene matches. The CDR3 coding sequence is TGTGCCGGATCTAGCGGGGTCACAGATACGCAGTATTTT. Translation: CAGSSGVTDTQYF.

Only a few counts were recorded for this clonotype. The chain joins TRBV7-8 to TRBJ1-5; maybe TRBD1 (5 bases). The CDR3 contains 16 residues. Germline lookup yields CDR1 SGHVS and CDR2 FQNEAQ. Deletions cut 0 bases from V and 3 bases from J, with 12 bases between. CDR3 sequence: CASSLAGGGLNQPQHF. CDR3 nucleotides: TGTGCCAGCAGCTTAGCGGGGGGAGGCCTCAATCAGCCCCAGCATTTT.

This clonotype was seen only a few times. Germline is not matched at one junction end, which may reflect a read error. The chain joins TRBV7-9 to TRBJ2-7, with TRBD2 identical over 10 bases. Germline V gives CDR1 SEHNR, CDR2 FQNEAQ (reference sequence). This CDR3 spans 15 amino acids. CDR3 nucleotide sequence: TGTGCCAGCAGCCTAGCAGCGGGGGGGACCTACGAGCAGTACTTC. It specifies CASSLAAGGTYEQYF.

This clonotype was detected only a few times. J is TRBJ1-2 and V is TRBV6-6; D might be TRBD1 (5 bases). In germline, CDR1 is MNHNY, CDR2 SVGAGI (reference sequence). This CDR3 has 14 residues. With 2 bases removed from V and 2 bases from J, the gap between germline ends came to 9 bases. CDR3 in DNA: TGTGCCAGCAGTTACCGGGGGGGGAACTATGGCTACACCTTC. This sequence encodes CASSYRGGNYGYTF.

This chain joins TRBV12-3 or TRBV12-4 and TRBJ1-5, with D unclear. Deletions cut 1 base from V and 9 bases from J, with 10 bases between. The CDR3 consists of 13 residues. The CDR3: CASSLGFRRPQHF. As DNA, the CDR3 is TGTGCCAGCAGTTTAGGGTTCCGGCGGCCCCAGCATTTT.

The chain links TRBV2 to TRBJ2-3; 8 bases align to TRBD1. V lost 5 bases and J lost 1; bases outside the gene matches: 17. The CDR3 is 19 residues long. Germline CDR1 is SNHLY and CDR2 is FYNNEI. The CDR3 region has the DNA TGTGCCAGCAGTAAAAGACAGGGGAACACGCGGCGGGGCACAGATACGCAGTATTTT. It yields the protein CASSKRQGNTRRGTDTQYF.

The chain couples TRBV29-1 to TRBJ2-3; 11 nucleotides line up with TRBD2. The germline V gene encodes CDR1 SQVTM and CDR2 ANQGSEA. V gave up 5 bases and J gave up 6 bases; unmatched junction bases: 19. This CDR3 has 18 residues. The CDR3 region is CSVRLPVSGRAKADTQYF. CDR3 DNA: TGCAGCGTTCGGCTCCCTGTTAGCGGGAGGGCCAAGGCGGATACGCAGTATTTT.

V and J are TRBV14 and TRBJ2-1, with 7 bases matching TRBD1. CDR3 length: 15 amino acids. Per the germline V gene, CDR1 is SGHDN and CDR2 is FVKESK. Trimming took 2 bases from V and 8 from J; bases not matched to a gene: 9. As DNA, the CDR3 is TGTGCCAGCAGCCAAACAGGGGTGGTGTTTGATGAGCAGTTCTTC. Translation gives CASSQTGVVFDEQFF.

This clonotype was counted a few times. This chain links TRBV5-1 with TRBJ2-5; a possible D gene is TRBD1 (6 bases). CDR1 is SGHRS, CDR2 YFSETQ, per germline. The CDR3 sequence is 14 residues long. Trimming shortened V by 0 bases and J by 5 bases, and 11 bases separated the two germline ends. The CDR3 protein is CASSLGYRVETQYF. The CDR3 DNA is TGCGCCAGCAGCTTGGGCTACAGGGTGGAGACCCAGTACTTC.

This clonotype showed up just a few times. The genes are TRBV2 and TRBJ2-2; D perhaps matches TRBD2 (6 bases). With 8 bases removed from V and 1 base from J, the gap between germline ends came to 14 bases. This CDR3 contains 15 residues. Germline lookup yields CDR1 SNHLY and CDR2 FYNNEI. CDR3 protein: CASSPSEKNTGELFF. The CDR3 coding sequence is TGTGCCAGCTCTCCTAGCGAGAAGAACACCGGGGAGCTGTTTTTT.

This clonotype has just a few counts. The chain recombines TRBV7-9 with TRBJ2-7; D not resolved. CDR3 length: 14 residues. Germline-derived CDR1 and CDR2 are SEHNR and FQNEAQ (reference sequence). Trimming removed 1 base at V and 0 bases at J, with 7 bases between. CDR3 residues: CASSLGGASYEQYF. As DNA, the CDR3 is TGTGCCAGCAGCTTAGGAGGAGCCTCCTACGAGCAGTACTTC.

Only a few counts were recorded for this clonotype. The rearrangement links TRBV20-1 to TRBJ2-1; 10 bases match TRBD2. V was clipped by 0 bases and J by 6 bases; unmatched bases: 5. This CDR3 comprises 15 residues. Germline V gives CDR1 DFQATT, CDR2 SNEGSKA (reference sequence). For the CDR3, the DNA is TGCAGTGCTAGAGACGTACTAGCGGGGTTCAATGAGCAGTTCTTC. It specifies CSARDVLAGFNEQFF.